The rows below give T cell receptor beta chains drawn from one sample of a study of blood T cell repertoires in COVID-19. This table comes from immunoSEQ multiplex PCR, and its TCRdb copy is limited to in-frame clones, with some not included. This table holds under 300,000 clones, around 90% found once. Sequences were obtained from PBMCs or T cells enriched from blood (not recorded which). Receptors originate from a woman in her thirties or forties who had been exposed to COVID-19. Both conserved end residues are part of each CDR3. The D gene is left open where the match is weak.

TRBV6-6,TRBD1,CASSYSQGGNYGYTF
TRBV19,.,CASSVIGGNTEAFF
TRBV12-3/TRBV12-4,.,CASSFTGNNEQFF
TRBV30,.,CAWSGGPSYEQYF
TRBV2,.,CASSDRTGELFF
TRBV7-9,.,CASSLSAGAYEQYF
TRBV30,TRBD1,CAWSADRGWDATEAFF
TRBV21-1,.,CASSKGQGNQPQHF
TRBV3-1/TRBV3-2,TRBD1,CASSQGWGQGANTGELFF
TRBV28,TRBD1,CASTTGQGGTNTGELFF
TRBV28,TRBD1,CASISGGMGQPQHF
TRBV19,TRBD2,CASSITSPSGRTEQFF
TRBV6-5,TRBD1,CASTPSRTGGVGYTF
TRBV29-1,TRBD2,CSVSPSGARDTQYF
TRBV30,TRBD2,CAWRGLAGTYNEQFF
TRBV19,.,CASSLTGFSGNTIYF
TRBV5-6,.,CASSTGLGLGPSYEQYF
TRBV5-1,TRBD1,CASSFTGEGNTIYF
TRBV4-2,TRBD1,CASSPGQAPYGYTF
TRBV2,.,CASARGGTRRTEAFF
TRBV10-3,TRBD1,CAISSDRGNTEAFF
TRBV7-2,.,CASKRGVQETQYF
TRBV28,TRBD1,CASSFGQGRRYDYTF
TRBV28,.,CASSFRGSPLHF
TRBV6-2/TRBV6-3,.,CASSYGLQGWFHSPLHF
TRBV4-3,.,CASSQESLGLAKNIQYF
TRBV27,.,CASSLSFPPAEAFF
TRBV30,TRBD1,CAWRGLGQGNTEAFF
TRBV19,TRBD1,CASSILTGGRNAEAFF
TRBV19,TRBD2,CASTPWGGDTQYF
TRBV18,.,CASSPPEGRAKNIQYF
TRBV5-4,TRBD1,CASSPRGQGLGETQYF